This TCR beta chain was obtained from a study of shared clonotypes between healthy human individuals. CDR1 is SGHTA and CDR2 is FQGNSA in the germline V gene. Trimming removed 0 bases at V and 6 bases at J, with 17 bases between. The CDR3 sequence is 16 residues long. General observations from the study: Naive subsets generally exceeded memory subsets in estimated richness.

Concerning this clone itself: Its antigen is still unknown.

Profiled with immunoSEQ multiplex PCR; TCRdb holds only in-frame clones, not every one. The table lists more than 2 million clones, under 97% of them singletons. This receptor was obtained from a man younger than 30 in good health. The chain carries TRBV7-2 and TRBJ1-1; D possibly corresponds to TRBD1 (6 bases). Specimen: naive CD4+ T cells sorted from blood. Regarding subset: CD45RA+ positively selected. The CDR3 DNA reads TGTGCCAGCAGCTTAGCCAGGGGAAAGTCGGGCGCTGAAGCTTTCTTT. Protein sequence: CASSLARGKSGAEAFF.